This passage covers 30 T cell receptor beta chains from one sample sequenced in a study of T cell repertoires in cytomegalovirus infection. TCRdb re-called the reads with MiXCR, one entry per CDR3 protein. The sample lists 200,000 to 250,000 distinct CDR3 sequences, 20% to 25% occurring once. Sequencing input: CD8+ T cells from PBMCs. These receptors came from a human donor in good health (CMV status not recorded). Some clones in this sample may be carry-over from other donors' samples.

The rearrangement uses TRBV3-1 and TRBJ2-7; a weak D match, TRBD1 (6 bases). CDR1 is LGHDT, CDR2 YNNKEL, per germline (reference sequence). With 0 bases removed from V and 0 bases from J, the gap between germline ends came to 15 bases. The CDR3 runs to 17 residues. The CDR3 nucleotides read TGTGCCAGCAGCCAAGAAGGGGCAGGGGTTTACTCCTACGAGCAGTACTTC. Protein: CASSQEGAGVYSYEQYF.

This clonotype was counted at least ten times. V is TRBV7-8 and J is TRBJ1-6; D is ambiguous. The V end lost 4 bases, the J end lost 5 bases, and 12 bases lay between the germline ends. This CDR3 region has 15 residues. Germline CDR1 is SGHVS and CDR2 is FQNEAQ. CDR3 in DNA: TGTGCCAGCAGCTCCCTCCCGGGGAATAATTCACCCCTCCACTTT. It translates to CASSSLPGNNSPLHF.

A few counts support this clonotype. J is TRBJ2-7 and V is TRBV24-1; 7 nucleotides agree with TRBD1. Germline V gene sequence: CDR1 KGHDR, CDR2 SFDVKD. With V trimmed by 3 bases and J by 0 bases, 7 bases remained unmatched. This CDR3 is 16 amino acids long. The CDR3 sequence is CATSDEDRWSSYEQYF. CDR3 nucleotide sequence: TGTGCCACCAGTGATGAGGACAGGTGGAGCTCCTACGAGCAGTACTTC.

This clonotype showed up just a few times. The genes are TRBV15 and TRBJ2-7; TRBD2 agrees at 12 bases. Germline V gene sequence: CDR1 LNHNV, CDR2 YYDKDF (reference sequence). The CDR3 runs 14 residues. The trim removed 4 bases at V and 9 bases at J, leaving 7 bases unmatched. DNA of the CDR3: TGTGCCACCAGCACGGGACTAGCGGGTTTTGGGCAGTACTTC. This encodes CATSTGLAGFGQYF.

About this clonotype: A much more abundant neighbour one base away suggests this may be a read error. The chain has TRBV7-6 and TRBJ1-4, with D perhaps matching TRBD1 (5 bases). The germline V gene has CDR1 SGHVS and CDR2 FNYEAQ. The CDR3 loop spans 13 amino acids. Written as DNA, the CDR3 is TGTGTCAGCAGCTTAGGTGGGGGGGAAAAACTGTTTTTT. Residues: CVSSLGGGEKLFF. Based on the CDR3 plus reference TRBV7-6 and TRBJ1-4, the full variable domain is GAGVSQSPRYKVTKRGQDVALRCDPISGHVSLYWYRQALGQGPEFLTYFNYEAQQDKSGLPNDRFSAERPEGSISTLTIQRTEQRDSAMYRCVSSLGGGEKLFFGSGTQLSVL.

This clonotype has a count of ten or more. The chain combines TRBV7-8 with TRBJ2-1; D might be TRBD2 (5 bases). Trimming took off 4 bases at V and 5 bases at J, with 12 bases between the two ends. The CDR3 extends over 14 amino acids. From germline, CDR1 is SGHVS and CDR2 FQNEAQ. This chain's CDR3 is CASSSPGVHNEQFF. CDR3 coding DNA: TGTGCCAGCAGCTCGCCCGGGGTGCACAATGAGCAGTTCTTC.

The chain links TRBV15 to TRBJ1-5, with no clear D. CDR3 length: 15 amino acids. With 5 bases removed from V and 3 bases from J, the gap between germline ends came to 14 bases. The germline CDR1 and CDR2 sequences are LNHNV and YYDKDF (reference sequence). CDR3 nucleotide sequence: TGTGCCACCAGCGCCCGTCCATTCCCCAATCAGCCCCAGCATTTT. Encoded protein: CATSARPFPNQPQHF. The full variable domain, with the rest looked up from reference TRBV15 and TRBJ1-5, is DAMVIQNPRYQVTQFGKPVTLSCSQTLNHNVMYWYQQKSSQAPKLLFHYYDKDFNNEADTPDNFQSRRPNTSFCFLDIRSPGLGDTAMYLCATSARPFPNQPQHFGDGTRLSIL.

The rearrangement joins TRBV19 to TRBJ2-1, with 10 bases that match TRBD2. CDR3 length: 17 residues. Trimming took 5 bases from V and 1 from J; bases not matched to a gene: 8. Germline lookup yields CDR1 LNHDA and CDR2 SQIVND (reference sequence). The CDR3 bases are TGTGCCAGTAGTGATGTAGCGGGGGGACTGTCCTACAATGAGCAGTTCTTC. This sequence encodes CASSDVAGGLSYNEQFF.

The gene calls are TRBV28 and TRBJ1-2, with D uncertain. Trimming pared 3 bases from V and 6 bases from J, leaving 20 bases between. Germline CDR1 reads MDHEN; CDR2 reads SYDVKM. The CDR3 is made up of 16 amino acids. In DNA form, the CDR3 reads TGTGCCAGCAGTTTTTCCCGTGGAGGGCCCAGGAATGGCTACACCTTC. The encoded protein is CASSFSRGGPRNGYTF.

A few counts support this clonotype. V gene TRBV2 combines with J gene TRBJ2-1; D may correspond to TRBD1 or TRBD2 (5 bases each). The length of the CDR3 is 13 residues. Trimming removed 8 bases from V and 2 bases from J, with 10 bases in between. The germline V gene has CDR1 SNHLY and CDR2 FYNNEI. CDR3 DNA sequence: TGTGCCAGCCTGGGGCGGGCCTACAATGAGCAGTTCTTC. This translates into CASLGRAYNEQFF.

J is TRBJ2-7 and V is TRBV7-4; 7 nucleotides match TRBD2. The V gene end was trimmed by 3 bases and the J gene end by 3 bases; junction bases not matched to a gene: 8. The CDR3 spans 15 residues. Germline V gene data show CDR1 as SGHVT and CDR2 as SQSDAQ. The CDR3 protein is CASSFSARDYYEQYF. The DNA of the CDR3 is TGTGCCAGCAGCTTTAGTGCCCGGGACTACTACGAGCAGTACTTC.

This clonotype was observed a handful of times. The chain carries TRBV14 and TRBJ2-5; no clear D gene. Per germline, CDR1 SGHDN and CDR2 FVKESK. Trimming removed 1 base from V and 2 bases from J, with 11 bases in between. This CDR3 is built from 15 residues. CDR3 DNA sequence: TGTGCCAGCAGCCAAGTCCGCGGCGCACAAGAGACCCAGTACTTC. Translating gives CASSQVRGAQETQYF.

The chain has TRBV7-6 and TRBJ2-2; D gene uncertain. Germline V gene sequence: CDR1 SGHVS, CDR2 FNYEAQ. This CDR3 spans 13 amino acids. V was pared by 1 base and J by 4 bases, with 4 bases between. The CDR3 loop reads CASSLGPTGELFF. CDR3 in DNA: TGTGCCAGCAGCTTAGGGCCCACCGGGGAGCTGTTTTTT.

The gene calls are TRBV7-1 and TRBJ2-3; a possible D gene is TRBD1 (6 bases). TRBV7-1 counts as an open reading frame of uncertain function. V shed 5 bases and J shed 2 bases, with 11 bases lying between them. The CDR3 contains 14 residues. DNA for the CDR3: TGTGCCAGCAGCCTTCAGGGGACCACAGATACGCAGTATTTT. It translates to CASSLQGTTDTQYF.

J is TRBJ2-7 and V is TRBV20-1; D is possibly TRBD1 or TRBD2 (5 bases each). The V end was cut by 3 bases, the J end by 3 bases, with 12 bases between. CDR3 size: 13 residues. The V gene's germline CDR1 is DFQATT and CDR2 SNEGSKA (reference sequence). CDR3 DNA: TGCAGTGCTAGGCCGGGACCCCTCTACGAGCAGTACTTC. Translated, it gives CSARPGPLYEQYF.

This clonotype has a handful of counts. The rearrangement links TRBV28 to TRBJ1-1; weak D call: TRBD1 (5 bases). Per the germline V gene, CDR1 is MDHEN and CDR2 is SYDVKM. The CDR3 loop spans 12 amino acids. The V end was cut by 5 bases, the J end by 11 bases, with 15 bases between. DNA of the CDR3: TGTGCCAGCAGTCTGTGGGACCGAGGCGCTTTCTTT. This translates into CASSLWDRGAFF.

The chain employs TRBV7-9 and TRBJ1-1; D gene uncertain. Trimming cost V 1 base and J 5 bases, with 11 bases left between them. Germline V gene data show CDR1 as SEHNR and CDR2 as FQNEAQ (reference sequence). This CDR3 comprises 14 residues. This CDR3 is CASSLGFGLTEAFF. The CDR3 DNA reads TGTGCCAGCAGCTTAGGGTTCGGTTTGACTGAAGCTTTCTTT.

The sample holds many counts of this clonotype. This chain joins TRBV2 and TRBJ1-5; 11 nucleotides match TRBD1. The CDR3 runs 15 residues. Germline trimming cut 1 base from V and 6 bases from J; bases unmatched to any gene: 2. Per germline, CDR1 SNHLY and CDR2 FYNNEI. CDR3 amino acids: CASSEGTGGGQPQHF. The CDR3 region has the DNA TGTGCCAGCAGTGAAGGGACAGGGGGCGGTCAGCCCCAGCATTTT.

CDR3 amino acids: CASSLQGDQPQHF. CDR3 coding DNA: TGTGCCAGCAGTCTACAAGGGGATCAGCCCCAGCATTTT. The V call is TRBV6-5, the J call TRBJ1-5; D is possibly TRBD1 (5 bases). Looked up from germline, CDR1 is MNHEY and CDR2 is SVGAGI. CDR3 length equals 13 residues. V lost 5 bases and J 5 bases, leaving 10 bases between the germline ends.

This clonotype has more than one count but fewer than ten. This sequence joins TRBV10-3 and TRBJ2-2; D is ambiguous. Deletions cut 0 bases from V and 3 bases from J, with 14 bases between. The CDR3 length is 17 residues. Germline CDR1 and CDR2: ENHRY and SYGVKD. CDR3 in DNA: TGTGCCATCAGTGAGTCGACTCGGTCTCGGGACACCGGGGAGCTGTTTTTT. Its protein product is CAISESTRSRDTGELFF.

This clonotype was recorded a few times. This chain connects TRBV20-1 to TRBJ2-7; D gene ambiguous. Germline loops: CDR1 DFQATT, CDR2 SNEGSKA (reference sequence). V was cut by 0 bases and J by 5 bases, with 14 bases left in between. This CDR3 is built from 14 residues. CDR3 nucleotides: TGCAGTGCTAGAGATCGGGTCCCCATCCACGAGCAGTACTTC. This translates into CSARDRVPIHEQYF.

This clonotype has just a few counts. The chain has TRBV15 and TRBJ2-5; 13 bases are shared with TRBD2. The V segment lost 3 bases and the J segment 5 bases; nucleotides outside the gene matches: 6. The germline V gene has CDR1 LNHNV and CDR2 YYDKDF (reference sequence). CDR3 length equals 16 residues. CDR3 residues: CATSSFPGLAGETQYF. The CDR3 bases are TGTGCCACCAGCAGCTTCCCGGGACTAGCGGGGGAGACCCAGTACTTC.

This clonotype was seen at least ten times. This chain uses TRBV5-5 with TRBJ1-1; D uncertain. Deletions cut 2 bases from V and 4 bases from J, with 6 bases between. CDR1 and CDR2 (germline): SGHKS, YYEKEE (reference sequence). CDR3 length: 12 residues. This CDR3 is CASSFIGTEAFF. CDR3 sequence (DNA): TGTGCCAGCAGCTTCATAGGCACTGAAGCTTTCTTT. Full variable domain (missing parts from reference TRBV5-5 and TRBJ1-1): DAGVTQSPTHLIKTRGQQVTLRCSPISGHKSVSWYQQVLGQGPQFIFQYYEKEERGRGNFPDRFSARQFPNYSSELNVNALLLGDSALYLCASSFIGTEAFFGQGTRLTVV.

This clonotype occurred a few times. This chain links TRBV2 with TRBJ2-1, with D uncertain. V was cut by 4 bases and J by 10 bases, with 17 bases left in between. CDR1 is SNHLY, CDR2 FYNNEI, per germline. This CDR3 is 14 amino acids long. CDR3 region: CASSVLGEVEEQFF. CDR3 DNA sequence: TGTGCCAGCAGTGTACTTGGTGAAGTAGAAGAGCAGTTCTTC. Looking up the rest from reference TRBV2 and TRBJ2-1 gives the full variable domain: EPEVTQTPSHQVTQMGQEVILRCVPISNHLYFYWYRQILGQKVEFLVSFYNNEISEKSEIFDDQFSVERPDGSNFTLKIRSTKLEDSAMYFCASSVLGEVEEQFFGPGTRLTVL.

The table lists this clonotype with many counts. The chain uses TRBV7-2 and TRBJ1-4; weak D call: TRBD1 (5 bases). The CDR3 contains 15 residues. In germline, CDR1 is SGHTA, CDR2 FQGNSA. V was shortened by 5 bases and J by 2 bases, with 12 bases between the two germline ends. DNA of the CDR3: TGTGCCAGCAGCCTCAACAGGCCTACTAATGAAAAACTGTTTTTT. Protein: CASSLNRPTNEKLFF.

The rearrangement links TRBV29-1 to TRBJ2-7, with D perhaps TRBD1 (6 bases). V was cut by 0 bases and J by 2 bases, with 11 bases left in between. The CDR3 loop spans 14 amino acids. Germline V gene sequence: CDR1 SQVTM, CDR2 ANQGSEA. DNA for the CDR3: TGCAGCGTTGAAGATGGACAGCAAACCTACGAGCAGTACTTC. Amino acids: CSVEDGQQTYEQYF.

This clonotype was counted a few times. At one boundary the junction diverges from the germline segment, which might be a read error. The rearrangement links TRBV7-8 to TRBJ2-5, with TRBD1 matching 8 bases. The CDR3 spans 12 residues. In germline, CDR1 is SGHVS, CDR2 FQNEAQ. CDR3 sequence: CASSLGIRGQDF. The DNA of the CDR3 is TGTGCCAGCAGCTTAGGGATCAGGGGGCAAGACTTC. The variable domain in full, with the rest retrieved from reference TRBV7-8 and TRBJ2-5, is GAGVSQSPRYKVAKRGQDVALRCDPISGHVSLFWYQQALGQGPEFLTYFQNEAQLDKSGLPSDRFFAERPEGSVSTLKIQRTQQEDSAVYLCASSLGIRGQDFGPGTRLLVL.

This clonotype was observed a handful of times. The genes are TRBV29-1 and TRBJ1-1, with D perhaps TRBD1 (5 bases). The CDR3 has 14 residues. Germline-derived CDR1 and CDR2 are SQVTM and ANQGSEA. V was cut by 1 base and J by 4 bases, with 13 bases left in between. The CDR3 sequence: CSVEVWEGITEAFF. CDR3 nucleotides: TGCAGCGTTGAAGTATGGGAGGGGATCACTGAAGCTTTCTTT. The entire variable domain, with the rest obtained from reference TRBV29-1 and TRBJ1-1, is as follows: SAVISQKPSRDICQRGTSLTIQCQVDSQVTMMFWYRQQPGQSLTLIATANQGSEATYESGFVIDKFPISRPNLTFSTLTVSNMSPEDSSIYLCSVEVWEGITEAFFGQGTRLTVV.

This clonotype appeared many times. This chain links TRBV7-9 with TRBJ1-4; D ambiguous. CDR3 length: 14 residues. V was shortened by 4 bases and J by 5 bases, with 11 bases between the two germline ends. Germline V gives CDR1 SEHNR, CDR2 FQNEAQ (reference sequence). In nucleotides, the CDR3 is TGTGCCAGCAGCTCCTACAGCCAAAATGAAAAACTGTTTTTT. Amino acid sequence: CASSSYSQNEKLFF.

This clonotype was detected many times. The chain recombines TRBV7-6 with TRBJ2-1; a possible D gene is TRBD2 (6 bases). CDR1 is SGHVS and CDR2 is FNYEAQ in the germline V gene. V was clipped by 5 bases and J by 3 bases, with 20 bases between them. There are 17 residues in the CDR3. The CDR3 region has the DNA TGTGCCAGCAGCCCCGAACCCTCGGGACTCCTCTACAATGAGCAGTTCTTC. Translated, it gives CASSPEPSGLLYNEQFF.